A single sample is the source of the 15 T cell receptor beta chains below, sequenced in a study of T cells expressing NK-cell markers. TCRdb reprocessed the 5' RACE reads; each CDR3 protein has one entry and no DNA is given. Recorded for this sample: some 460,000 distinct CDR3 sequences. The specimen was blood T cells: a sorted CD56 or NKG2C T cell subset, CD4+ or CD8+ T cells, or bulk PBMC T cells (not recorded which). These receptors were obtained from a woman aged 45-59 years in good health.

The genes are TRBV25-1 and TRBJ2-1; the D call of TRBD2 rests on TCRdb alone, since no DNA is present to check it. CDR1 is MGHDK, CDR2 SYGVNS, per germline. The CDR3 has 16 amino acids. The CDR3 reads CASSSSGRAPYNEQFF.

The chain joins TRBV3-1 to TRBJ2-3. CDR3 size: 15 residues. Germline-derived CDR1 and CDR2 are LGHDT and YNNKEL (reference sequence). CDR3 protein: CASSQSSFPTDTQYF.

The V gene is TRBV5-6, the J gene TRBJ2-3. The CDR3 sequence is 13 residues long. Germline V gives CDR1 SGHDT, CDR2 YYEEEE. CDR3: CASRQLSTDTQYF.

The chain employs TRBV29-1 and TRBJ1-2; TCRdb's D call of TRBD1 is untestable without DNA. The CDR3 contains 15 residues. Germline V CDR1 and CDR2: SQVTM, ANQGSEA. CDR3 protein: CSVEESATGGYGYTF.

The J gene is TRBJ1-5, the V gene TRBV3-1. Germline V gives CDR1 LGHDT, CDR2 YNNKEL (reference sequence). This CDR3 contains 12 residues. The CDR3 spells CASSQANQPQHF.

This chain uses TRBV4-1 with TRBJ2-1; the TCRdb D gene call, TRBD1, has no DNA to confirm it. The CDR3 covers 16 residues. From germline, CDR1 is MGHRA and CDR2 YSYEKL. CDR3 amino acids: CASSLRIGASYNEQFF.

The V and J genes are TRBV10-2 and TRBJ1-1; the TRBD1 assignment by TCRdb is unverifiable without DNA. Germline loops: CDR1 WSHSY, CDR2 SAAADI. The length of the CDR3 is 16 residues. CDR3 amino acids: CASSDLGTGSDTEAFF.

V usage is TRBV5-1 and J usage is TRBJ1-5; absent DNA, TCRdb's TRBD1 call cannot be checked. The CDR3 covers 16 residues. Germline V gene data show CDR1 as SGHRS and CDR2 as YFSETQ. CDR3 residues: CASSTGHGISNQPQHF.

The chain combines TRBV10-3 with TRBJ2-1. Looked up from germline, CDR1 is ENHRY and CDR2 is SYGVKD. The CDR3 is made up of 13 amino acids. The CDR3 reads CAIRGRALNEQFF.

The V and J genes are TRBV6-6 and TRBJ2-1; TCRdb proposes TRBD2, but this gene call is untestable without DNA. Germline V gene data show CDR1 as MNHNY and CDR2 as SVGAGI (reference sequence). This CDR3 has 15 residues. The chain's CDR3 is CASSLAGGNYNEQFF.

The V call is TRBV19, the J call TRBJ2-7; absent DNA, TCRdb's TRBD2 call cannot be checked. From germline, CDR1 is LNHDA and CDR2 SQIVND (reference sequence). The CDR3 runs to 15 residues. The CDR3: CASSISGRSTYEQYF.

This chain uses TRBV27 with TRBJ2-3; TCRdb designates TRBD2, a call that cannot be tested without DNA. The CDR3 consists of 18 residues. Germline lookup yields CDR1 MNHEY and CDR2 SMNVEV (reference sequence). The CDR3 region is CASSPPTSGLRFTDTQYF.

The chain employs TRBV18 and TRBJ2-7; the D gene TCRdb calls, TRBD2, cannot be checked with no DNA. The CDR3 covers 17 residues. CDR1 KGHSH and CDR2 LQKENI come from the germline V gene. CDR3 amino acids: CASSPASPGTDIYEQYF.

V gene TRBV20-1 combines with J gene TRBJ2-7; absent DNA, TCRdb's TRBD2 call cannot be checked. The CDR3 runs to 13 residues. Germline-derived CDR1 and CDR2 are DFQATT and SNEGSKA (reference sequence). The CDR3 region is CSARQGMAGYQYF.

The chain's CDR3 is CASSVTWKGEKLFF. The chain is built from TRBV9 and TRBJ1-4; TCRdb gives TRBD1 as the D gene, but with no DNA this cannot be confirmed. Germline values: CDR1 SGDLS, CDR2 YYNGEE. CDR3 size: 14 residues.